What follows describes a single TCR beta chain. Its binding antigen is unknown. This entry comes from a study of monozygotic twins with inflammatory bowel disease (dated by TCRdb to about 2019). Study-wide context: A total of roughly 28 monozygotic twin pairs were included in the full study, comprising nine German pairs (four IBD-concordant, five IBD-discordant) and 19 IBD-discordant Danish pairs. The search for disease-associated traits relied mainly on comparing, within discordant pairs, IBD patients with their genetically identical healthy co-twins. Each individual had, on average, about 151 000 unique TCRalpha sequences and 181 000 unique TCRbeta sequences available for analysis.

Library generation was performed with 5' RACE. The input for every TCR library was roughly 3.5 ug of total RNA. For each sample, cDNA synthesis with SMARTScribe reverse transcriptase was split into eight separate reactions. Unique molecular identifiers containing a 6-nucleotide sample barcode were introduced through template switching during cDNA synthesis. TCRalpha and TCRbeta cDNA was amplified by two nested PCRs of approximately 17 and 9 cycles, with bead purification after each PCR. Before amplification, the cDNA was treated with uracil DNA-glycosylase and purified using the QIAquick PCR purification kit. The second PCR added Illumina TruSeq-compatible adapters along with sample-specific barcodes. Library quality and concentration were checked on TapeStation and Qubit, and libraries were pooled at approximately 4.7 ng each. Sequencing of the pooled libraries was done on an Illumina HiSeq2500 single-index Rapid Run using custom sequencing primers and 2 x 100 bp reads. On the authors' methods: MiGEC version 1.2.6 was used for UMI-based consensus assembly, which corrected PCR and sequencing errors. MiXCR version 2.1.1 was used to carry out V(D)J alignment, clonotype assembly and CDR3 extraction. To normalise gene usage, clonotype sharing and MAIT/NKT TCR abundance, the analysis used the top 1000, 10 000 and 20 000 clonotypes per sample. Diversity was computed as the inverse Simpson index with the vegan R package after downsampling to 27 000 UMIs. Statistical testing used paired Mann-Whitney U tests on the discordant twin pairs and applied Benjamini-Hochberg correction for multiple testing. Following TCRdb reprocessing, every CDR3 protein sequence forms one entry, and DNA is not provided. For this entry, the V and J calls and clone size follow TCRdb and not the study's own pipeline. The sample table holds about 160,000 distinct CDR3 sequences. Around 2.4% of the sample is in the top ten clones.

Overall study results and their limits: Repertoire similarity did not differ between concordant and discordant twins, which could be due to limited statistical power. Because patients received different immunosuppressive treatments, the repertoires may have picked up extra background noise and variability between individuals. The analysis was unable to tell apart different T cell subtypes. No single strong signal or clonotype linked to IBD turned up in the results, so the idea that one exists was not supported. Compared with healthy twins, IBD patients had fewer clonotypes in common with other individuals, a difference most pronounced in patients showing signs of disease activity. TCRbeta repertoire diversity, by inverse Simpson index, was decreased in IBD patients compared with their healthy co-twins.

From each donor, an approximately 2.6 ml peripheral blood sample was collected into PAXgene tubes and kept at -80 degrees C. Total RNA was isolated from whole blood with the PAXgene blood miRNA kit on an automated QIAcube, without T cell sorting. Deep TCRalpha and TCRbeta repertoire profiling with unique molecular barcoding was performed on peripheral blood of monozygotic twin pairs concordant or discordant for inflammatory bowel disease. For every twin pair, smoking habits were documented, and each individual was categorised as a current, former or never smoker. CDR1 SNHLY and CDR2 FYNNEI are derived from the germline V gene. Taken from cysteine to phenylalanine, the CDR3 has 14 residues. DNA was not recorded.

The chain links TRBV2 with TRBJ1-1; TCRdb lists TRBD1, though no DNA is available to test this call. Sequencing used blood. The source is a human donor with ulcerative colitis or Crohn's disease, or a healthy co-twin of an affected twin (not recorded which). The CDR3 sequence is CASGSGRINTEAFF.